The subject of this entry is one TCR beta chain. Its cognate antigen is unknown. This sample is part of a study of T cells in women clearing cervical HPV infection. On the study more broadly: Only a few women had HLA typing results available. Study-level points and caveats: Repertoire richness, not evenness, was significantly elevated in CIN3+ cases versus controls.

Repertoires were generated with immunoSEQ multiplex PCR, while TCRdb's copy carries only in-frame clones and drops some. The sample table sets out some 30,000 clones. The clonotype comes from a woman between 18 and 75 years old with a cervical HPV16 infection that either progressed to CIN3+ or cleared (not recorded which). The source material was blood buffy coat.

CDR3 DNA (partial): TGCAGTGCCCTTACCGTAGGACTCCGGTACAATGAG. Translation: CSALTVGLRYNE. The CDR3, in full, reads CSALTVGLRYNEQFF. The chain recombines TRBV20-1 with TRBJ2-1, with D tentatively TRBD2 (5 bases). The read ends 3 residues before the CDR3 terminus; that terminus is restored from the germline J gene. CDR1 and CDR2 (germline): DFQATT, SNEGSKA (reference sequence). The CDR3 extends over 15 amino acids. Trimming took 6 bases from V and 4 from J, leaving 19 bases between them.